This T cell receptor (beta chain) was captured by sequencing in a study of T cell clones after liver transplantation. Study as a whole: Three of eight recipients were HCV-positive; others had non-autoimmune, non-viral indications. Tolerance: complete withdrawal held at least one year, liver enzymes staying within twice normal.

In the case of this clone: What it binds is not known.

Sequenced by immunoSEQ multiplex PCR; TCRdb stores in-frame clones only, minus some. The data contain more than 45,000 clones, less than 85% of them singletons. V was clipped by 4 bases and J by 3 bases; unmatched bases: 7. In germline, CDR1 is SGHDT, CDR2 YYEEEE. The CDR3 consists of 15 residues. Findings and limits, study-wide: Compared with third party-reactive sequences, donor-reactive ones declined more, independent of withdrawal success. Migration into the graft, not deletion, may explain lost graft donor-reactive T cells.

The sequence derives from a human patient who received a liver transplant. Some T cells may be the graft donor's. Sequences were derived from CD4+ T cells from blood, sampled at the approximately 16-month timepoint. The chain recombines TRBV5-6 with TRBJ2-3; TRBD1 agrees at 8 bases. The CDR3 is CASSPGQGLTDTQYF. The DNA of the CDR3 is TGTGCCAGCAGCCCCGGACAGGGCTTAACAGATACGCAGTATTTT.